This TCR beta chain was retrieved from a study of cytomegalovirus exposure and HLA in healthy donors (dated by TCRdb to about 2017). With respect to the entire study: An earlier analysis of 587 of the donors reported 276 Gb of sequence data and 117 million unique TCR beta sequences obtained from 150 million to 200 million T cells. The number of donors typed differed by locus, with about 629-630 for A, B, C, DRB1 and DQB1, 522 for DQA1, 606 for DPA1, and roughly 450 for DPB1. Every discovery cohort repertoire had been produced on one sequencing platform. A later genetic analysis used genome-wide SNP genotypes for about three fifths of the 666 donors, treating that subset as a discovery cohort. Alongside the repertoire data, information on donor age, sex, ethnicity and CMV serostatus was compiled. HLA typing covered class I and class II loci at four-digit resolution. Rather than drawing on any new phenotypic data, the later analysis identified candidate immune exposures from TCR beta sequences and the way those sequences occurred across donors. To predict cytomegalovirus infection status, the study combined high-throughput TCR immunosequencing, statistical association of individual TCRs with disease status, and machine learning. A later analysis re-examined previously published TCR beta repertoires from roughly 650 donors and added high-resolution HLA genotyping to investigate patterns of TCR occurrence. Using immunosequencing, the study profiled T cell repertoires from some 670 subjects and related those repertoires to cytomegalovirus serostatus. The aim of the study was to test whether cataloging public T cell receptors could identify signatures of past pathogen exposure. Roughly 5 DR-DQ haplotypes were handled as single units for association and clustering, since linkage in the cohort was strong. To decide whether each TCR beta V gene segment behaved as functional or pseudogenic, an earlier analysis of approximately 590 of the donors relied on high-throughput TCR beta sequencing. A separate validation cohort of roughly 110 different subjects was used in addition to the roughly 700-subject first cohort. Of the 300 to 500 genotyped donors, 81% were placed in the genetic ancestry cluster associated with self-reported Caucasian donors. Roughly 310 gigabases of sequencing data and tens of millions of unique TCR sequences were included in an early release covering about 620 HLA-typed donors. Among some 410 genotyped donors of the cohort, an average of about 240,000 unique TCR beta nucleotide sequences were sequenced per donor, roughly a sixth of them non-productive. General study outcomes and caveats: The cohort was sequenced for TCR beta chains only, and without alpha or paired-chain data the features that could be detected were limited. Some IMGT-functional V segments, including TRBV6-2 and TRBV6-3, could not be distinguished by the 87-base-pair reads and were therefore excluded. In an earlier analysis of some 550 of the donors, most TCR beta V segments were observed in productive rearrangements about 90% or about 30% of the time, broadly matching IMGT annotations. Correlated functional status among segregating V segments might reflect linkage disequilibrium, but an unknown experimental factor could not be ruled out. According to a later analysis, most CMV-associated TCR beta chains appeared to be HLA-restricted, and the HLA associations seemed to be driven largely by CMV exposure. A total of fewer than 200 TCR beta chains were listed by the study as associated with cytomegalovirus. The classifier was reported to diagnose cytomegalovirus status with high specificity and sensitivity in both the original and validation cohorts. A further reported finding was that TCR beta sequences accurately predicted the HLA-A and HLA-B alleles for most subjects in the first cohort. A later analysis found that TCR association rates varied across HLA loci, with DRB1 alleles showing the most associated TCRs and HLA-C alleles the fewest. Compared with the approximately 710-donor mean, donors in an Asian-associated ancestry cluster had fewer N-insertions in productive TCRs, according to a later genetic analysis. In a later analysis, HLA-associated TCR beta chains showed more clonal expansion and lower generation probabilities than non-associated chains that were equally common. In vitro tests confirmed that three of the cytomegalovirus-associated TCR beta chains recognize cytomegalovirus antigens. In a later analysis, several top co-occurrence clusters were reported to appear linked to parvovirus B19, influenza, CMV and Epstein-Barr virus. Across donors, most TCR sequences were observed very rarely, whereas some public TCRs were present in many individuals. A later analysis associated 17,000 or so TCR beta sequences with specific HLA alleles at a false discovery rate of 0.05. Because HLA typing was unavailable for some donors at each locus, only the typed subset was used in association tests. Because counts were too low, under 20 rarely observed V segments, including chromosome 9 orphons, were left out of the earlier analysis of approximately 500 of the donors. A cluster of highly shared sequence variants was judged likely to be a technical artifact of the sequencing pipeline. V-gene and J-gene trimming of TCR beta chains was associated with a missense DCLRE1C variant in a later genetic analysis, and the association was replicated in an independent cohort. Presence/absence analyses assumed roughly uniform sequencing depth across donors, an assumption that may not hold. CMV serostatus was the only immune exposure information available for the cohort. When HLA alleles, especially DR and DQ, strongly co-occurred, TCR associations were difficult to assign to individual alleles. According to the authors, the approach could potentially be generalized to other disease states and immunological phenotypes.

Worth noting for this clone: It has no known antigen specificity. No much larger clonotype is one base removed from it; base qualities were not supplied.

From the cysteine up to the phenylalanine, the CDR3 has a length of 11 residues. Only the CDR3 region is kept as DNA, spanning 33 bases read in frame from base 1. The germline V gene supplies CDR1 MNHEY and CDR2 SVGAGI. V loses 7 bases, J loses 14 bases, and the germline ends lie 15 bases apart. Receptor libraries were prepared by the immunoSEQ multiplex PCR assay. For the multiplex PCR, a mixture combining 60 forward primers for TCR Vbeta segments and 13 reverse primers for TCR Jbeta segments was used. Amplification of the CDR3 region of rearranged TCR beta genes was performed with a multiplex PCR assay on genomic DNA. The amplified TCR beta libraries were sequenced on the Illumina HiSeq System as 87-base-pair reads. The published analysis was carried out like this. Across the 600 to 700 repertoires, a later analysis counted 75 million to 90 million unique TCR beta chains, approximately 10 million of which were shared by at least two donors. To remove PCR and sequencing errors, raw reads were error-corrected and collapsed into unique sequences using a nearest-neighbor algorithm that merged closely related sequences. To assign V, D and J gene segments, CDR3 sequences were aligned to IMGT reference sequences. For a sequence to be retained, a match of at least six nucleotides was required to both a V gene segment and a J gene segment. Rearrangements were classified as productive when the CDR3 lacked stop codons and remained in frame with V and J, and all other rearrangements were classified as non-productive. CDR3 was defined according to IMGT convention as the region running from the second conserved V-encoded cysteine to the conserved J-encoded phenylalanine. The earlier analysis of about 500 of the donors excluded sequences that lacked an unambiguous match to a single V gene segment. In an earlier analysis of several hundred of the donors, V segments were called functional above 56.7% productive rearrangements and were called segregating when the between-donor standard deviation exceeded 5%. A statistical classification framework was built for diagnosing cytomegalovirus status from the catalog of TCR beta chain sequences. In a later analysis, V and J genes were assigned by comparing TCR nucleotide sequences against IMGT/GENE-DB human TR gene sequences. In a later analysis, CDR3 sequences and most-parsimonious VDJ recombination scenarios were assigned using the TCRdist pipeline. In a later analysis, each TCR beta chain was defined by its CDR3 amino acid sequence together with its V-gene family, and reads without a unique V-gene family were excluded. In a later analysis, fewer than 600 highly shared, low-generation-probability nucleotide sequences were removed to address suspected cross-contamination and a sequencing artifact. In a later analysis, a clonal expansion index was calculated for each public chain from normalized within-repertoire ranks of inferred template counts. Generation probabilities in a later analysis came from a VDJ recombination model fitted to out-of-frame rearrangements, and those results were checked against IGoR. Hypergeometric tests were used in a later analysis to score TCR-TCR, TCR-HLA and TCR-CMV co-occurrence, with a repertoire-size bias correction applied to the TCR pairs. In a later analysis, false discovery rates were estimated by permuting HLA or CMV assignments 20 times. In a later analysis, co-occurring TCRs were grouped with DBSCAN, and TCRdist sequence similarity was added when clustering was performed within HLA-allele-positive subsets. Repertoires with fewer than 30,000 or more than 120,000 public chains were left out of co-occurrence clustering, as were about 5 repertoires with anomalous nucleotide sharing. In its TCRdb copy, this immuneACCESS table keeps in-frame sequences only and misses some clones. Where compared with another copy, unresolved V genes explain less than half of these, and the others have no known cause. The V and J calls and the clone size are those of that table, but D and trimming were determined from the DNA. This sample has under 200,000 clones in its table, and roughly 82% of those were observed once. The ten largest clonotypes hold around 0.52% of the sample.

In total, roughly 670 healthy bone marrow donors made up the cohort. At the time of sampling, all cohort members were nominally healthy, though unrecorded immune exposures were likely present. The donor was CMV seronegative and was included in the group of about 350 seronegative cohort members. Every donor gave a peripheral blood sample, and the peripheral blood mononuclear cells from that sample were used for TCR beta sequencing. Genomic DNA extraction from the blood cell samples was performed with the Qiagen DNeasy Blood Extraction Kit. The chain employs TRBV6-5 and TRBJ2-1; TRBD2 is perhaps the D gene, given 5 matching bases. Sequenced: PBMCs. The TCR originated in a woman aged 45-65 years in good health and CMV-seronegative. Read as DNA, the sequence is TGTGCCAGCACGTACGGGGTGGTCGAGTTCTTC. It codes for CASTYGVVEFF.